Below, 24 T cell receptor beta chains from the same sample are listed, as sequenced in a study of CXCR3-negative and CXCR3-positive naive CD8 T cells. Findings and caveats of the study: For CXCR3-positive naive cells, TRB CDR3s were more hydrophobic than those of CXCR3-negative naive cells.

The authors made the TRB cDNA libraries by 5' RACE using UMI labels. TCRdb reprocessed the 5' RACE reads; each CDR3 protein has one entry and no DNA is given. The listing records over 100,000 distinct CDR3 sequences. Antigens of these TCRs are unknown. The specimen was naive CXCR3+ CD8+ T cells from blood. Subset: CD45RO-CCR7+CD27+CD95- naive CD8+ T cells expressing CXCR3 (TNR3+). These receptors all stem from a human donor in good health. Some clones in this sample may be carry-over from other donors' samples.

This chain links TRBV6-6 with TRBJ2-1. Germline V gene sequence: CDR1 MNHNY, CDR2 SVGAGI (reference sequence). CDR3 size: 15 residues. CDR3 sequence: CASSYSNTKADGQFF.

CDR3 loop: CASSSLEGPTYNEQFF. This chain uses TRBV12-3 or TRBV12-4 with TRBJ2-1; the D call from TCRdb, TRBD2, cannot be confirmed without DNA. There are 16 residues in the CDR3.

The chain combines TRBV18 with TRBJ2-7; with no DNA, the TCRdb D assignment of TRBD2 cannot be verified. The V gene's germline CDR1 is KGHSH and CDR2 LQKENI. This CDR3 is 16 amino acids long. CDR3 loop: CASSPGVPGDSLGQYF.

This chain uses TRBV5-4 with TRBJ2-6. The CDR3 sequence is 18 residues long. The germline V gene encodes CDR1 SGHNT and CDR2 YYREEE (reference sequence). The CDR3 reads CASSFGQLERSGANVLTF.

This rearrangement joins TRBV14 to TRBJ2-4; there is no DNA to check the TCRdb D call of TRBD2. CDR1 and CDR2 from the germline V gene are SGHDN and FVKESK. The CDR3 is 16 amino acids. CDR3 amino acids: CASSQVKGPAKNIQYF. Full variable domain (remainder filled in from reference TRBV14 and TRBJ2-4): EAGVTQFPSHSVIEKGQTVTLRCDPISGHDNLYWYRRVMGKEIKFLLHFVKESKQDESGMPNNRFLAERTGGTYSTLKVQPAELEDSGVYFCASSQVKGPAKNIQYFGAGTRLSVL.

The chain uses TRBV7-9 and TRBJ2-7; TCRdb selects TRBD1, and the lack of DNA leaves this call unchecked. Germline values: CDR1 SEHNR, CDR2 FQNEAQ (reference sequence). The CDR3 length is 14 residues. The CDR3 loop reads CASSLDLTPYEQYF.

CDR3: CASSLGGLTDTQYF. The chain uses TRBV5-1 and TRBJ2-3; TCRdb calls TRBD1, which cannot be checked without DNA. The CDR3 is 14 amino acids. Germline-derived CDR1 and CDR2 are SGHRS and YFSETQ.

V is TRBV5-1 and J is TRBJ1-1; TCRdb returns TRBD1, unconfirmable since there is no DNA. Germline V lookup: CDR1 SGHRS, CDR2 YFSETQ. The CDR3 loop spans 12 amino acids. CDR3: CASSGGDRGAFF.

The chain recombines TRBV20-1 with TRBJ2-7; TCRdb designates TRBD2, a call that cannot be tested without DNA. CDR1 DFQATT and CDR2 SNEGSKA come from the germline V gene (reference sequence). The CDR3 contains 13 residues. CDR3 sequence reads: CSARSGGTYEQYF.

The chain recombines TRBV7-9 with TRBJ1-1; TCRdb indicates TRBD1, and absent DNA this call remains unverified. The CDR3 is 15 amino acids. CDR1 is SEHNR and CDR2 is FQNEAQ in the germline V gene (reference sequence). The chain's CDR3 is CASSAPGQGITEAFF.

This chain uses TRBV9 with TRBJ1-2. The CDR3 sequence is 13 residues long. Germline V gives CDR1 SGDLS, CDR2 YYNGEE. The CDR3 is CASSAGRLYGYTF.

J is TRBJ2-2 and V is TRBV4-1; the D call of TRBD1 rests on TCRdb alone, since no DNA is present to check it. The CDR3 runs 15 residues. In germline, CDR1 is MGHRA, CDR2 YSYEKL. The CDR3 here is CASSQVPSSTGELFF.

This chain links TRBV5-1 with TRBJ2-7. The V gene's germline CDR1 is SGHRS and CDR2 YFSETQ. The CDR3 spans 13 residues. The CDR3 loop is CASRIGASYEQYF.

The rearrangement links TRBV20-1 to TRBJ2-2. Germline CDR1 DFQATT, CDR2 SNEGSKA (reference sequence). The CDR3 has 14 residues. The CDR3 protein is CSARPDRNTGELFF.

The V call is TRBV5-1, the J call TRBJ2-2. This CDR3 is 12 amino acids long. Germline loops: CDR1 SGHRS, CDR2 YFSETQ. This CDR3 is CASSLEGGELFF.

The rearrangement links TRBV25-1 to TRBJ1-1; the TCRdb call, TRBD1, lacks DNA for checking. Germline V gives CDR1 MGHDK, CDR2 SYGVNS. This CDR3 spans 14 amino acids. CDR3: CASSPGHRNTEAFF.

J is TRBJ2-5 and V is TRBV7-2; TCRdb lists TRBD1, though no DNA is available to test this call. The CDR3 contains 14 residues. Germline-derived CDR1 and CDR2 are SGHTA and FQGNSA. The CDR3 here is CASSHNRVRETQYF.

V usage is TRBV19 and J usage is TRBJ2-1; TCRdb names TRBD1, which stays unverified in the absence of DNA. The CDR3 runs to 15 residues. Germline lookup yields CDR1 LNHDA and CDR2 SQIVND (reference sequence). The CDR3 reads CASMTGTRTYNEQFF.

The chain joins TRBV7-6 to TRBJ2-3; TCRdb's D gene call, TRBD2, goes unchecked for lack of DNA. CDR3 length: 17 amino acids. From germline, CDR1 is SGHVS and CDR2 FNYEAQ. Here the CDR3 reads CASSPVRERWAPDTQYF. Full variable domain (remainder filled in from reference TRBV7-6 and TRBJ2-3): GAGVSQSPRYKVTKRGQDVALRCDPISGHVSLYWYRQALGQGPEFLTYFNYEAQQDKSGLPNDRFSAERPEGSISTLTIQRTEQRDSAMYRCASSPVRERWAPDTQYFGPGTRLTVL.

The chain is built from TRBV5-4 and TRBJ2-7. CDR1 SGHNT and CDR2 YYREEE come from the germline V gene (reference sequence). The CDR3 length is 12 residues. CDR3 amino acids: CAGSLAPYEQYF.

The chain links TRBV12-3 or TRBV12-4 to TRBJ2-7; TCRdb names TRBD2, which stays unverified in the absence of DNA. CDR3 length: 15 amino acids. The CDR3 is CASRSGLAGSYEQYF.

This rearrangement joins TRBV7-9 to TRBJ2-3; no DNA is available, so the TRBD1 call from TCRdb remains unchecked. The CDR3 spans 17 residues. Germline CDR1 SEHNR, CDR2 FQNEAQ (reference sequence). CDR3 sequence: CASSSWGGDLVTDTQYF.

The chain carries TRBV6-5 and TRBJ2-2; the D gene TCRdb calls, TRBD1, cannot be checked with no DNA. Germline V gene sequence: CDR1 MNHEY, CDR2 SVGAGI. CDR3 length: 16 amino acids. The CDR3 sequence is CASSYSGQGNTGELFF.

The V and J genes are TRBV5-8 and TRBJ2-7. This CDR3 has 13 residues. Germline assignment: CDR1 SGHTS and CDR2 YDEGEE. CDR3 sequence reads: CASSFGFVYEQYF. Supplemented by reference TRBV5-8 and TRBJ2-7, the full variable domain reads EAGVTQSPTHLIKTRGQQATLRCSPISGHTSVYWYQQALGLGLQFLLWYDEGEERNRGNFPPRFSGRQFPNYSSELNVNALELEDSALYLCASSFGFVYEQYFGPGTRLTVT.